A single sample is the source of the 24 T cell receptor beta chains below, sequenced in a study of blood T cell repertoires in COVID-19. Data came from immunoSEQ multiplex PCR; TCRdb stores just in-frame clones and leaves some out. The repertoire holds approximately 220,000 clones, with approximately 80% as singletons. Sequenced input: PBMCs or T cells enriched from blood (not recorded which). These receptors originate from a woman in her thirties or forties with acute COVID-19.

V and J are TRBV5-4 and TRBJ2-5, with 7 positions matching TRBD1. Germline-derived CDR1 and CDR2 are SGHNT and YYREEE (reference sequence). Trimming at V came to 3 bases and at J to 3 bases, leaving 2 bases not matched to a gene. This CDR3 is built from 13 residues. CDR3 residues: CASSWTGEETQYF. The CDR3 DNA is TGTGCCAGCAGCTGGACAGGCGAAGAGACCCAGTACTTC.

The chain has TRBV18 and TRBJ2-1, with 9 nucleotides matching TRBD1. Unmatched junction bases numbered 7, after V lost 6 bases and J lost 4 bases. CDR1 and CDR2 from the germline V gene are KGHSH and LQKENI. This CDR3 is 15 amino acids long. The CDR3 loop is CASSPLGQGYNEQFF. CDR3 bases: TGTGCCAGCTCCCCCCTGGGACAGGGTTACAATGAGCAGTTCTTC.

This clone was recorded once. The chain recombines TRBV7-3 with TRBJ1-1; 10 bases match TRBD1. V dropped 2 bases and J dropped 4; count of bases not matched to a gene: 13. The germline V gene has CDR1 SGHTA and CDR2 FQGTGA. There are 18 residues in the CDR3. The CDR3 is CASSLGPGQGLSGTEAFF. The CDR3 DNA follows: TGTGCCAGCAGCTTAGGACCGGGACAGGGGCTTTCGGGCACTGAAGCTTTCTTT.

V usage is TRBV13 and J usage is TRBJ2-7, with 7 bases lining up with TRBD2. CDR1 is PRHDT, CDR2 FYEKMQ, per germline (reference sequence). The CDR3 length is 13 residues. With 6 bases clipped from V and 4 bases from J, the junction kept 6 bases outside the gene matches. CDR3 sequence reads: CASRAGASYEQYF. DNA for the CDR3: TGTGCCAGCAGGGCGGGAGCCAGTTACGAGCAGTACTTC.

This chain links TRBV5-1 with TRBJ2-2, with D maybe TRBD2 (6 bases). Between the trimmed V and J ends, which lost 4 bases and 5 bases, there was a span of 15 bases. The CDR3 length is 15 residues. CDR1 is SGHRS, CDR2 YFSETQ, per germline. The CDR3 DNA follows: TGCGCCAGCAGCCTCCGGGACTCAAGAACCGGGGAGCTGTTTTTT. Amino acid sequence: CASSLRDSRTGELFF. Full variable domain (missing parts from reference TRBV5-1 and TRBJ2-2): KAGVTQTPRYLIKTRGQQVTLSCSPISGHRSVSWYQQTPGQGLQFLFEYFSETQRNKGNFPGRFSGRQFSNSRSEMNVSTLELGDSALYLCASSLRDSRTGELFFGEGSRLTVL.

The CDR3 DNA follows: TGCGCCAGCAGCCAAGACAGGGGTTATCGCCCCGGGGAGCTGTTTTTT. Encoded protein: CASSQDRGYRPGELFF. This chain connects TRBV4-1 to TRBJ2-2; tentative D call: TRBD1 (6 bases). V gave up 0 bases and J gave up 6 bases, with 14 bases separating them. The CDR3 covers 16 residues. Germline-derived CDR1 and CDR2 are MGHRA and YSYEKL.

V usage is TRBV19 and J usage is TRBJ2-5; 7 bases are a match to TRBD1. This CDR3 is built from 15 residues. Germline CDR1 reads LNHDA; CDR2 reads SQIVND (reference sequence). Losses at the gene ends were 3 bases for V and 7 bases for J; bases not matched to a gene: 11. CDR3 amino acids: CASSMGDRAYGTQYF. DNA for the CDR3: TGTGCCAGTAGTATGGGTGACAGGGCCTACGGGACCCAGTACTTC.

The chain has TRBV3-1 (or the pseudogene TRBV3-2) and TRBJ2-1; 14 positions match TRBD2. Germline CDR1 reads LGHDT; CDR2 reads YNNKEL (reference sequence). This CDR3 is 16 amino acids long. The V gene end was trimmed by 3 bases and the J gene end by 14 bases; junction bases not matched to a gene: 12. The CDR3 DNA reads as TGTGCCAGCAGCCAGCGCCCGGGACTAGCGGGAGAAGGAGAGTTCTTC. Translating it yields CASSQRPGLAGEGEFF.

This clone was found a few times. The chain has TRBV9 and TRBJ1-2; possible D gene TRBD1, 5 bases. The CDR3 covers 16 residues. The V gene lost 4 bases and the J gene lost 7 bases, with 23 bases spanning the gap. CDR1 is SGDLS and CDR2 is YYNGEE in the germline V gene. The CDR3 here is CASSTRPGTPPGGYTF. In DNA form, the CDR3 reads TGTGCCAGCAGCACAAGGCCCGGGACTCCCCCCGGTGGCTACACCTTC.

This clone appeared once. J is TRBJ2-7 and V is TRBV28, with TRBD2 matching over 8 bases. Germline V gene sequence: CDR1 MDHEN, CDR2 SYDVKM. The CDR3 spans 18 residues. V was clipped by 6 bases and J by 0 bases; unmatched bases: 16. CDR3 sequence reads: CASSLRPGSGASSYEQYF. As DNA, the CDR3 is TGTGCCAGCAGCCTTCGGCCTGGTAGCGGGGCGAGCTCCTACGAGCAGTACTTC.

The rearrangement uses TRBV9 and TRBJ2-2; TRBD1 agrees at 9 bases. The CDR3 runs to 18 residues. Germline-derived CDR1 and CDR2 are SGDLS and YYNGEE. The junction had 14 bases not matched to a gene; V was cut back by 4 bases and J by 4 bases. The CDR3 coding sequence is TGTGCCAGCAGCCCCGGGGTAGGGACAGGGCTACTCACCGGGGAGCTGTTTTTT. Translating it yields CASSPGVGTGLLTGELFF.

V is TRBV30 and J is TRBJ2-7; 7 nucleotides line up with TRBD1. CDR1 is GTSNPN, CDR2 SVGIG, per germline (reference sequence). The V segment lost 5 bases and the J segment 2 bases; nucleotides outside the gene matches: 12. CDR3 length: 15 residues. In DNA, the CDR3 is TGTGCCTGGCAAACCACCCGACAGGGTGCCTACGAGCAGTACTTC. Translating gives CAWQTTRQGAYEQYF.

The chain couples TRBV29-1 to TRBJ1-1; D is perhaps TRBD1 (5 bases). CDR1 and CDR2 (germline): SQVTM, ANQGSEA. Trimming stripped 7 bases from V and 4 bases from J, with 16 bases between. This CDR3 has 13 residues. CDR3 region: CSASLMGGTEAFF. The CDR3 DNA reads TGCAGCGCCTCCCTGATGGGGGGCACTGAAGCTTTCTTT.

J is TRBJ1-5 and V is TRBV3-1 (or the pseudogene TRBV3-2); D ambiguous. This CDR3 contains 13 residues. Germline CDR1 LGHDT, CDR2 YNNKEL (reference sequence). V lost 0 bases, J lost 7 bases, and 7 bases lay in between. This CDR3 reads CASSQESRQPQHF. CDR3 DNA: TGTGCCAGCAGCCAAGAATCTAGGCAGCCCCAGCATTTT.

This chain uses TRBV4-2 with TRBJ2-3; TRBD2 agrees at 13 bases. CDR1 LGHNA and CDR2 YNFKEQ come from the germline V gene. This CDR3 contains 16 residues. Losses at the gene ends were 3 bases for V and 5 bases for J; bases not matched to a gene: 5. CDR3 sequence: CASSQAGTSGIDTQYF. The CDR3 DNA is TGTGCCAGCAGCCAGGCCGGGACTAGCGGGATAGATACGCAGTATTTT.

The J gene is TRBJ2-4, the V gene TRBV28, with 7 bases aligning to TRBD1. CDR1 MDHEN and CDR2 SYDVKM come from the germline V gene. With 6 bases clipped from V and 2 bases from J, the junction kept 4 bases outside the gene matches. CDR3 length: 14 amino acids. This CDR3 reads CASSPGQSKNIQYF. The CDR3 DNA reads TGTGCCAGCAGCCCGGGACAGTCCAAAAACATTCAGTACTTC.

This clone was counted only a few times. V gene TRBV3-1 (or the pseudogene TRBV3-2) combines with J gene TRBJ1-2, with TRBD1 matching over 8 bases. The V gene's germline CDR1 is LGHDT and CDR2 YNNKEL (reference sequence). This CDR3 has 15 amino acids. Losses at the gene ends were 3 bases for V and 3 bases for J; bases not matched to a gene: 6. The CDR3 DNA reads as TGTGCCAGCAGCCAGGTTGGACAGGGACACTATGGCTACACCTTC. Its protein is CASSQVGQGHYGYTF.

This chain uses TRBV25-1 with TRBJ1-4; a possible D gene is TRBD1 (5 bases). Trimming pared 1 base from V and 4 bases from J, leaving 10 bases between. Germline values: CDR1 MGHDK, CDR2 SYGVNS. This CDR3 is built from 15 residues. CDR3 sequence reads: CASSEFRGGNEKLFF. The DNA for the CDR3 is TGTGCCAGCAGTGAATTCCGCGGGGGTAATGAAAAACTGTTTTTT. The variable domain in full, with the rest retrieved from reference TRBV25-1 and TRBJ1-4, is EADIYQTPRYLVIGTGKKITLECSQTMGHDKMYWYQQDPGMELHLIHYSYGVNSTEKGDLSSESTVSRIRTEHFPLTLESARPSHTSQYLCASSEFRGGNEKLFFGSGTQLSVL.

V gene TRBV7-9 combines with J gene TRBJ1-2, with D tentatively TRBD1 (5 bases). Trimming took 5 bases from V and 4 from J, leaving 11 bases between them. Germline V lookup: CDR1 SEHNR, CDR2 FQNEAQ (reference sequence). The CDR3 sequence is 13 residues long. CDR3: CASSADGGYGYTF. The CDR3 region has the DNA TGTGCCAGCAGCGCCGACGGGGGCTATGGCTACACCTTC.

In this sample, this clone turned up a few times. V gene TRBV19 combines with J gene TRBJ1-2; the D gene is possibly TRBD1 (6 bases). The V gene lost 6 bases and the J gene lost 4 bases, with 18 bases spanning the gap. The germline gives CDR1 LNHDA, CDR2 SQIVND (reference sequence). CDR3 length: 15 residues. CDR3 sequence: CASSPIPQGPYGYTF. The CDR3, as DNA: TGTGCCAGTAGCCCAATACCACAGGGACCCTATGGCTACACCTTC.

The rearrangement uses TRBV9 and TRBJ2-3; D is perhaps TRBD2 (5 bases). The CDR3 has 16 residues. V lost 4 bases, J lost 2 bases, and 17 bases lay in between. Germline loops: CDR1 SGDLS, CDR2 YYNGEE. CDR3 in amino acids: CASSPGNSVLTDTQYF. The CDR3 nucleotides read TGTGCCAGCAGCCCTGGTAATAGCGTACTCACAGATACGCAGTATTTT. Drawing the rest from reference TRBV9 and TRBJ2-3, the complete variable domain is DSGVTQTPKHLITATGQRVTLRCSPRSGDLSVYWYQQSLDQGLQFLIQYYNGEERAKGNILERFSAQQFPDLHSELNLSSLELGDSALYFCASSPGNSVLTDTQYFGPGTRLTVL.

The chain recombines TRBV7-9 with TRBJ2-4; possibly TRBD2 for D (6 bases). The V gene's germline CDR1 is SEHNR and CDR2 FQNEAQ (reference sequence). V shed 5 bases and J shed 2 bases, with 13 bases lying between them. CDR3 length equals 15 residues. The CDR3 loop is CASSQARGSKNIQYF. In DNA, the CDR3 is TGTGCCAGCAGCCAAGCCCGGGGGTCCAAAAACATTCAGTACTTC.

The chain recombines TRBV7-3 with TRBJ2-2; no clear D. V shed 2 bases and J shed 6 bases, with 10 bases lying between them. The CDR3 spans 14 residues. Germline V gives CDR1 SGHTA, CDR2 FQGTGA. CDR3 sequence reads: CASSLSGVAGELFF. Here the CDR3 DNA reads TGTGCCAGCAGCTTATCCGGAGTTGCCGGGGAGCTGTTTTTT.

The V gene is TRBV6-5, the J gene TRBJ2-1; 10 bases match TRBD2. J was trimmed by 7 bases and V by 7 bases; bases with no gene match: 7. The CDR3 is made up of 14 amino acids. The germline CDR1 and CDR2 sequences are MNHEY and SVGAGI. CDR3 residues: CASKERGGVNEQFF. In nucleotides, the CDR3 is TGTGCCAGCAAGGAGCGGGGGGGCGTGAATGAGCAGTTCTTC.